This T cell receptor beta chain was captured by sequencing in a study of technical replicates of blood from a few donors. Per the germline V gene, CDR1 is MNHEY and CDR2 is SVGAGI. CDR3 size: 14 residues. The V end lost 5 bases, the J end lost 0 bases, and 10 bases lay between the germline ends. Clones were read by immunoSEQ multiplex PCR, and TCRdb kept only the in-frame ones, dropping some. The sample has about 79,000 clones, approximately 91% seen once; the top ten hold about 0.38%. This clone has only one observation. Sequencing input: T cells isolated from PBMCs. J is TRBJ1-1 and V is TRBV6-5; D is ambiguous. This clonotype was obtained from a human donor in good health. Some clones in this sample may be carry-over from other donors' samples. The CDR3 reads CASSVYGVNTEAFF. The CDR3 nucleotides are TGTGCCAGCAGTGTGTACGGAGTGAACACTGAAGCTTTCTTT.